This entry is about one T cell receptor beta chain. Its antigen is unknown. Base-call qualities are not available, and no considerably larger clone is one nucleotide away. TCRbeta CDR3 regions were amplified from genomic DNA using the immunoSEQ Assay, a bias-controlled multiplex PCR. Processing in the source paper ran as follows. Nucleated cell counts per sample were estimated from amplification of reference gene primers within the assay. To quantify the absolute abundance of each unique TCRbeta CDR3 rearrangement, sequence reads were collapsed and filtered. Productive Simpson clonality was computed per sample as the square root of Simpson's diversity index over productive rearrangements. TCRdb's version of the immuneACCESS table is confined to in-frame rearrangements and falls short of the full clone set. An unresolved V gene accounts for under half of the shortfall where checked; the remainder is of unknown origin. V, J and clone size were drawn from that table, and D and trimming were deduced from the DNA. This sample holds almost 70,000 clones; about nine tenths were observed only once. The top ten clones comprise 5.5% to 7% of the sample.

This record comes from a study of blood T cell repertoires in COVID-19 (dated by TCRdb to the early 2020s). Regarding the research as a whole: Samples covering the acute and convalescent phases of COVID-19 were provided by collaborators in the United States, Italy and Spain. The prospective study material was composed of cDNA or gDNA derived from T cells, B-cell-depleted T cells, or PBMCs. Deeply sampled blood TCRbeta repertoires from subjects exposed to, actively infected with, or recovered from COVID-19 were included in the dataset. The repertoires were released in a freely available public database intended as a resource for research on the immune response to SARS-CoV-2. Samples were obtained from the ongoing ImmuneRACE study (first 160 participants) and from about 1,300 subjects provided by 6 global collaborators. The sample metadata nearly always contained a de-identified subject ID, COVID-19 status, age in years and sex. Where available, HLA class I and class II types were taken from metadata supplied by the sample provider and were not determined by assay-based typing. Broader findings and caveats from the paper: How much clinical and demographic metadata was included differed by source and by participant, and the metadata was provided uncurated.

V is cut by 1 base and J by 2 bases, and the space between the germline ends is 12 bases. The germline V gene (reference sequence) gives CDR1 as LNHDA and CDR2 as SQIVND. The CDR3 numbers 15 residues from cysteine through phenylalanine. CDR3 DNA only is kept here, 45 bases in frame from base 1. Collaborating institutions collected whole blood in K2EDTA tubes following their own protocols. Collaborator samples were shipped for TCRbeta analysis as frozen whole blood, isolated PBMCs, or DNA extracted from either sample type. This TCR derives from a woman aged 70-85 years with acute or convalescent COVID-19. Source material: peripheral blood. The V and J genes are TRBV19 and TRBJ2-7; the D region possibly corresponds to TRBD2 (6 bases align). The CDR3 amino acid sequence is: CASSIALATTYEQYF. The DNA sequence follows: TGTGCCAGTAGTATAGCTCTAGCGACTACCTACGAGCAGTACTTC.